The 31 T cell receptor beta chains listed next were all sequenced from one sample in a study of beta chain features in type 1 diabetes. Expressed TCRB transcripts were sequenced because the isolated RNA had all been reverse transcribed beforehand. Repertoires were generated with immunoSEQ multiplex PCR, while TCRdb's copy carries only in-frame clones and drops some. The data hold about 900,000 clones, with about a sixth observed a single time. Sequences were obtained from naive CD4+ T cells from blood. These receptors were obtained from a woman aged 18-30 years in good health.

This clone was seen a few times. The rearrangement joins TRBV28 to TRBJ1-5; D ambiguous. CDR1 and CDR2 from the germline V gene are MDHEN and SYDVKM. Trimming cost V 4 bases and J 6 bases, with 10 bases left between them. The CDR3 is made up of 13 amino acids. The DNA for the CDR3 is TGTGCCAGCAGTTACGGGGTAGGTCAGCCCCAGCATTTT. It codes for CASSYGVGQPQHF.

The chain has TRBV7-2 and TRBJ2-5; D is possibly TRBD1 or TRBD2 (5 bases each). Trimming removed 1 base from V and 5 bases from J, with 11 bases in between. CDR1 and CDR2 from the germline V gene are SGHTA and FQGNSA. The CDR3 covers 14 residues. CDR3 region: CASSLGLGVETQYF. DNA of the CDR3: TGTGCCAGCAGCTTAGGGCTGGGGGTGGAGACCCAGTACTTC.

The chain joins TRBV6-5 to TRBJ2-1, with D possibly matching TRBD1 (6 bases). V dropped 0 bases and J dropped 6 bases, with 9 bases sitting between them. There are 14 residues in the CDR3. The germline V gene has CDR1 MNHEY and CDR2 SVGAGI. The CDR3 coding sequence is TGTGCCAGCAGTTACTCGAGCAGGGGCAATGAGCAGTTCTTC. Its protein product is CASSYSSRGNEQFF.

The V call is TRBV11-2, the J call TRBJ2-7; 7 positions agree with TRBD1. CDR1 is SGHAT, CDR2 FQNNGV, per germline. With 5 bases clipped from V and 4 bases from J, the junction kept 11 bases outside the gene matches. The CDR3 length is 15 residues. CDR3: CASSRPTGSSYEQYF. In DNA form, the CDR3 reads TGTGCCAGCAGCAGACCGACAGGGTCCTCGTACGAGCAGTACTTC.

The V and J genes are TRBV10-3 and TRBJ2-7; 12 bases are shared with TRBD1. The CDR3 is 15 residues long. After removal of 6 bases from V and 5 bases from J, the junction contained 8 bases not matched to a gene. From germline, CDR1 is ENHRY and CDR2 SYGVKD. The CDR3 here is CAISGTGTGGNEQYF. CDR3 DNA sequence: TGTGCCATCAGCGGAACCGGGACAGGGGGCAACGAGCAGTACTTC.

This chain uses TRBV6-5 with TRBJ2-7; D could derive from TRBD1 or TRBD2 (5 bases each). The CDR3 has 14 amino acids. Per the germline V gene, CDR1 is MNHEY and CDR2 is SVGAGI. The V end lost 2 bases, the J end lost 2 bases, and 10 bases lay between the germline ends. This chain's CDR3 is CASSYRGRTYEQYF. The CDR3 nucleotides are TGTGCCAGCAGTTACCGGGGCAGAACCTACGAGCAGTACTTC.

CDR3 protein: CASSQDLSGGGLHTDTQYF. The CDR3 bases are TGTGCCAGCAGCCAAGATCTCAGCGGAGGGGGGTTACACACAGATACGCAGTATTTT. The rearrangement links TRBV4-2 to TRBJ2-3; D assignment may be TRBD1 or TRBD2 (6 bases each). CDR3 length: 19 amino acids. V dropped 0 bases and J dropped 2 bases, with 21 bases sitting between them. The V gene's germline CDR1 is LGHNA and CDR2 YNFKEQ.

The chain is built from TRBV28 and TRBJ1-4; 12 nucleotides line up with TRBD1. CDR3 length equals 15 residues. Unmatched junction bases numbered 6, after V lost 6 bases and J lost 7 bases. Germline V lookup: CDR1 MDHEN, CDR2 SYDVKM. CDR3 in amino acids: CASRGTGGSSEKLFF. CDR3 DNA: TGTGCCAGCAGGGGGACAGGGGGCTCGAGTGAAAAACTGTTTTTT.

This clone was counted between two and nine times. The J gene is TRBJ2-7, the V gene TRBV29-1; D not resolved. In germline, CDR1 is SQVTM, CDR2 ANQGSEA. The CDR3 sequence is 12 residues long. V was clipped by 4 bases and J by 3 bases, with 10 bases between them. CDR3 sequence: CSVVSDGYEQYF. CDR3 DNA sequence: TGCAGCGTTGTCTCGGACGGCTACGAGCAGTACTTC.

This clone was seen more than once but under ten times. The chain carries TRBV5-4 and TRBJ2-7; possibly TRBD1 for D (6 bases). V was cut by 6 bases and J by 6 bases, with 22 bases left in between. Germline CDR1 is SGHNT and CDR2 is YYREEE (reference sequence). The CDR3 has 15 amino acids. CDR3 amino acids: CASTPTLDSSAEQYF. The CDR3 bases are TGTGCCAGCACCCCTACGCTGGACAGTTCCGCCGAGCAGTACTTC.

This clone was seen only a few times. The chain is built from TRBV18 and TRBJ2-5; TRBD1 might be the D (6 bases). This CDR3 comprises 14 residues. Trimming took 6 bases from V and 1 from J, leaving 12 bases between them. Per the germline V gene, CDR1 is KGHSH and CDR2 is LQKENI. The CDR3 DNA reads TGTGCCAGCTCGCTTACAGGGACCCAAGAGACCCAGTACTTC. This codes for CASSLTGTQETQYF.

The J gene is TRBJ1-4, the V gene TRBV28, with D possibly TRBD1 on 5 matching bases. The V gene's germline CDR1 is MDHEN and CDR2 SYDVKM. Deletions cut 4 bases from V and 4 bases from J, with 13 bases between. The CDR3 contains 15 residues. CDR3 protein: CASSSSRGLNEKLFF. CDR3 in DNA: TGTGCCAGCAGTTCCTCCCGGGGCCTTAATGAAAAACTGTTTTTT.

The table lists this clone with a count of one. The V and J genes are TRBV7-2 and TRBJ2-7; unclear D gene. Germline V lookup: CDR1 SGHTA, CDR2 FQGNSA. This CDR3 has 15 amino acids. The V and J ends lost 1 base and 2 bases respectively, with 12 bases between them. In nucleotides, the CDR3 is TGTGCCAGCAGCTTAGTATTTGGTGGCCCCTACGAGCAGTACTTC. Translated: CASSLVFGGPYEQYF.

Remarks on this clone: Mismatch with germline at one junction end may stem from a read error. The same CDR3 arises from other DNA sequences in this sample as well. V usage is TRBV27 and J usage is TRBJ2-4, with D hard to call. Germline V gene lookup returns CDR1 MNHEY and CDR2 SMNVEV (reference sequence). The CDR3 runs 10 residues. The CDR3 nucleotides are TGTGCCAGTAGTTTTGACATTCAGTACTTC. This translates into CASSFDIQYF.

The V gene is TRBV27, the J gene TRBJ1-5, with 7 bases matching TRBD1. Germline V CDR1 and CDR2: MNHEY, SMNVEV (reference sequence). Trimming removed 5 bases from V and 1 base from J; junction bases left unmatched: 8. The CDR3 totals 16 residues. The CDR3 sequence is CASSPKQGPSNQPQHF. The CDR3 DNA is TGTGCCAGCAGTCCTAAACAGGGGCCGAGCAATCAGCCCCAGCATTTT.

This chain links TRBV25-1 with TRBJ1-2; 9 nucleotides line up with TRBD1. CDR1 is MGHDK and CDR2 is SYGVNS in the germline V gene. The CDR3 runs 15 residues. J lost 0 bases, V lost 3 bases, and 2 bases had no gene match. This chain's CDR3 is CASSENRGPNYGYTF. The CDR3 bases are TGTGCCAGCAGTGAGAACAGGGGGCCTAACTATGGCTACACCTTC.

The V gene is TRBV4-3, the J gene TRBJ2-1; 8 bases agree with TRBD2. The germline V gene encodes CDR1 LGHNA and CDR2 YSLEER. The CDR3 length is 16 residues. The V segment lost 1 base and the J segment 3 bases; nucleotides outside the gene matches: 5. CDR3: CASSQGAGVFYNEQFF. The CDR3 nucleotides are TGCGCCAGCAGCCAAGGAGCGGGAGTCTTCTACAATGAGCAGTTCTTC.

J is TRBJ2-5 and V is TRBV5-4, with 12 bases identical to TRBD2. The V and J ends lost 4 bases and 5 bases, in that order; junction bases with no gene match: 6. This CDR3 has 15 amino acids. The V gene's germline CDR1 is SGHNT and CDR2 YYREEE (reference sequence). The DNA for the CDR3 is TGTGCCAGCAGCCAAGGACTAGCGGGAAGGGAGACCCAGTACTTC. Its protein is CASSQGLAGRETQYF.

The count of this clone is one. V usage is TRBV14 and J usage is TRBJ2-5, with TRBD2 as a possible D gene (6 bases). Germline values: CDR1 SGHDN, CDR2 FVKESK. This CDR3 has 18 residues. V gave up 0 bases and J gave up 4 bases, with 21 bases separating them. The CDR3 spells CASSQEGTNAGLLETQYF. The CDR3 DNA sequence: TGTGCCAGCAGCCAAGAAGGAACTAACGCGGGACTCTTAGAGACCCAGTACTTC.

This clone was picked up a small number of times. The chain has TRBV9 and TRBJ2-7; D is unresolved. Deletions cut 3 bases from V and 4 bases from J, with 17 bases between. This CDR3 is 15 amino acids long. Germline CDR1 reads SGDLS; CDR2 reads YYNGEE. CDR3 amino acids: CASSADPRTEYEQYF. In nucleotides, the CDR3 is TGTGCCAGCAGCGCCGATCCCCGGACGGAGTACGAGCAGTACTTC.

The V gene is TRBV4-3, the J gene TRBJ2-1; D is undetermined. The CDR3 is made up of 14 amino acids. Germline V gene sequence: CDR1 LGHNA, CDR2 YSLEER. V lost 0 bases to trimming and J lost 7 bases, with 10 bases between them. In DNA form, the CDR3 reads TGCGCCAGCAGCCAAGATTATCAGCTGAATGAGCAGTTCTTC. Translation gives CASSQDYQLNEQFF.

CDR3 bases: TGTGCCAGCAGCTTTGGGGAAGGGAATGAAAAACTGTTTTTT. This encodes CASSFGEGNEKLFF. The chain carries TRBV5-8 and TRBJ1-4; D is undetermined. Germline assignment: CDR1 SGHTS and CDR2 YDEGEE. The ends were cut back, 2 bases at V and 5 bases at J, with 10 bases in the middle. The CDR3 contains 14 residues.

V is TRBV10-3 and J is TRBJ2-1; D possibly corresponds to TRBD2 (5 bases). The CDR3 is 13 residues long. Germline CDR1 reads ENHRY; CDR2 reads SYGVKD. V lost 7 bases to trimming and J lost 3 bases, with 10 bases between them. The CDR3 coding sequence is TGTGCCATCACCGGGATCGGCTACAATGAGCAGTTCTTC. Its protein product is CAITGIGYNEQFF.

Only a few counts were recorded for this clone. This chain uses TRBV6-1 with TRBJ2-1, with 15 bases matching TRBD2. J lost 10 bases, V lost 4 bases, and 5 bases had no gene match. The germline gives CDR1 MNHNS, CDR2 SASEGT. The CDR3 extends over 15 amino acids. CDR3 loop: CASSAGTSGRLEQFF. The CDR3 nucleotides are TGTGCCAGCAGTGCGGGGACTAGCGGGAGGTTAGAGCAGTTCTTC.

This clone came up a few times. J is TRBJ2-2 and V is TRBV7-2; D gene uncertain. The germline V and J ends were trimmed by 7 bases and 5 bases, with 14 bases remaining between them. Germline values: CDR1 SGHTA, CDR2 FQGNSA. The CDR3 covers 14 residues. In nucleotides, the CDR3 is TGTGCCAGCACCCTAAATCAGTTTACCGGGGAGCTGTTTTTT. Translating gives CASTLNQFTGELFF.

The chain recombines TRBV29-1 with TRBJ2-3; the D gene is possibly TRBD1 (5 bases). This CDR3 has 16 amino acids. Germline CDR1 and CDR2: SQVTM and ANQGSEA. V was cut by 8 bases and J by 4 bases, with 25 bases left in between. The CDR3 nucleotides read TGCAGCCCCATCCGTCTTACAGGATTAAGGTCAGATACGCAGTATTTT. Its protein product is CSPIRLTGLRSDTQYF.

CDR3 coding DNA: TGTGCCAGCAGTGAAGTCCTACAGGGGGAGGTGACCCAGTACTTC. Protein sequence: CASSEVLQGEVTQYF. The rearrangement joins TRBV6-1 to TRBJ2-5; 8 bases align to TRBD1. V trimming: 1 base; J trimming: 7 bases; junction bases outside the gene matches: 8. This CDR3 region has 15 residues. CDR1 MNHNS and CDR2 SASEGT come from the germline V gene.

The chain uses TRBV28 and TRBJ2-7; D is uncertain. The ends were cut back, 2 bases at V and 1 base at J, with 12 bases in the middle. The CDR3 loop spans 15 amino acids. Germline lookup yields CDR1 MDHEN and CDR2 SYDVKM. The CDR3 DNA reads TGTGCCAGCAGTTTAAGCCCCGACTGGTCCTACGAGCAGTACTTC. Translation: CASSLSPDWSYEQYF.

The V gene is TRBV15, the J gene TRBJ1-1; TRBD1 agrees at 9 bases. The CDR3 runs to 15 residues. Trimming took 3 bases from V and 0 from J; bases not matched to a gene: 2. Germline values: CDR1 LNHNV, CDR2 YYDKDF (reference sequence). CDR3 nucleotides: TGTGCCACCAGCAGGAGGGACAGGGTGAACACTGAAGCTTTCTTT. Its protein product is CATSRRDRVNTEAFF.

CDR3 sequence reads: CASSPRAGAEAFF. The CDR3 DNA is TGTGCCAGCAGCCCCAGGGCGGGAGCTGAAGCTTTCTTT. The chain is built from TRBV7-2 and TRBJ1-1; a possible D gene is TRBD1 (5 bases). Germline CDR1 reads SGHTA; CDR2 reads FQGNSA. Deletions cut 5 bases from V and 6 bases from J, with 13 bases between. There are 13 residues in the CDR3. Full variable domain (rest looked up from reference TRBV7-2 and TRBJ1-1): GAGVSQSPSNKVTEKGKDVELRCDPISGHTALYWYRQSLGQGLEFLIYFQGNSAPDKSGLPSDRFSAERTGGSVSTLTIQRTQQEDSAVYLCASSPRAGAEAFFGQGTRLTVV.

This rearrangement joins TRBV28 to TRBJ1-5; no definite D call. This CDR3 has 13 residues. CDR1 MDHEN and CDR2 SYDVKM come from the germline V gene. Trimming took off 3 bases at V and 2 bases at J, with 5 bases between the two ends. CDR3 sequence reads: CASSFQGNQPQHF. The CDR3 DNA is TGTGCCAGCAGTTTCCAGGGCAATCAGCCCCAGCATTTT.